This T cell receptor (beta chain) was recorded in a study of blood T cell repertoires in COVID-19. Study at large: The United States, Italy and Spain supplied acute and convalescent COVID-19 samples. Sample material is recorded as cDNA or gDNA derived from T cells, B-cell-depleted T cells, or PBMCs.

V was cut by 5 bases and J by 11 bases, with 24 bases left in between. CDR1 is SGHTA and CDR2 is FQGNSA in the germline V gene. This CDR3 contains 15 residues. Per the original data handling: From reference gene primer amplification, estimates of nucleated cell counts were derived. Only in-frame clones appear in the TCRdb table, and some are missing; sequencing was by immunoSEQ multiplex PCR. The V and J calls and clone size were taken over from that table, and D and trimming were inferred from the DNA. The sample lists a few hundred thousand clones, approximately 90% occurring once. The TCR sequence derives from a man between 25 and 39 years old with acute or convalescent COVID-19. The V and J genes are TRBV7-2 and TRBJ1-1, with D possibly being TRBD1 (5 bases). Input material: peripheral blood. CDR3 residues: CASSAYMDTGSEAFF. In DNA form, the CDR3 reads TGTGCCAGCAGCGCTTATATGGATACAGGCTCGGAGGCTTTCTTT.